The 14 T cell receptor beta chains reported below all come from one sample, sequenced in a study of T cell repertoires in ileal Crohn's disease. Indicated time point: neoterminal ileum biopsy at postoperative endoscopy, about 6 months after surgery. Data came from immunoSEQ multiplex PCR; TCRdb stores just in-frame clones and leaves some out. The sample lists more than 60,000 clones, roughly 89% occurring once. Sequenced input: ileal tissue. All receptors come from an adult with Crohn's disease.

The chain has TRBV5-4 and TRBJ1-4; perhaps TRBD1 as D (5 bases). The CDR3 totals 14 residues. V shed 2 bases and J shed 8 bases, with 13 bases lying between them. Germline CDR1 is SGHNT and CDR2 is YYREEE (reference sequence). DNA for the CDR3: TGTGCCAGCAGCTTCGGGGGGGTAACGGAAAAACTGTTTTTT. This encodes CASSFGGVTEKLFF.

This clone was seen just once. V is TRBV6-5 and J is TRBJ1-1; D perhaps matches TRBD1 (6 bases). V was cut by 6 bases and J by 4 bases, with 9 bases left in between. This CDR3 contains 12 residues. Per the germline V gene, CDR1 is MNHEY and CDR2 is SVGAGI. CDR3 sequence: CASSQGGTEAFF. The DNA of the CDR3 is TGTGCCAGCAGCCAAGGGGGCACTGAAGCTTTCTTT.

The chain carries TRBV6-1 and TRBJ2-4, with D maybe TRBD1 (7 bases). The length of the CDR3 is 14 residues. V was pared by 6 bases and J by 6 bases, with 15 bases between. In germline, CDR1 is MNHNS, CDR2 SASEGT. The CDR3 loop is CASRDRVGGNIQYF. CDR3 sequence (DNA): TGTGCCAGCAGAGACAGGGTGGGAGGAAACATTCAGTACTTC.

The J gene is TRBJ2-7, the V gene TRBV27; the match to TRBD2 covers 14 bases. The junction had 5 bases not matched to a gene; V was cut back by 2 bases and J by 5 bases. The CDR3 contains 16 residues. The germline gives CDR1 MNHEY, CDR2 SMNVEV (reference sequence). The CDR3 DNA reads as TGTGCCAGCAGTTTAAAGGGGACTAGCGGGGGCAACGAGCAGTACGTC. This sequence encodes CASSLKGTSGGNEQYV.

This clone is a singleton in its sample. The chain uses TRBV5-1 and TRBJ1-6; no reliable D call. CDR3 length: 17 residues. From germline, CDR1 is SGHRS and CDR2 YFSETQ. V was trimmed by 0 bases and J by 7 bases, leaving 17 bases between them. The CDR3 DNA sequence: TGCGCCAGCAGCTTGGACGGATGGGGAGAGGTGAATTCACCCCTCCACTTT. This sequence encodes CASSLDGWGEVNSPLHF.

The chain recombines TRBV6-5 with TRBJ2-4; D perhaps matches TRBD2 (5 bases). V was shortened by 4 bases and J by 3 bases, with 13 bases between the two germline ends. Per germline, CDR1 MNHEY and CDR2 SVGAGI. The CDR3 spans 15 residues. The CDR3 region is CASSLSGGGKNIQYF. The CDR3 DNA reads as TGTGCCAGCAGTTTGAGCGGAGGAGGCAAAAACATTCAGTACTTC.

This chain joins TRBV2 and TRBJ2-7; TRBD1 aligns across 7 bases. This CDR3 is built from 15 residues. The germline gives CDR1 SNHLY, CDR2 FYNNEI. V shed 3 bases, J shed 4 bases, and the junction held 9 bases outside the gene matches. CDR3 sequence reads: CASSDPPGQRYEQYF. The DNA for the CDR3 is TGTGCCAGCAGTGATCCTCCGGGACAGAGATACGAGCAGTACTTC. The entire variable domain, with the rest obtained from reference TRBV2 and TRBJ2-7, is as follows: EPEVTQTPSHQVTQMGQEVILRCVPISNHLYFYWYRQILGQKVEFLVSFYNNEISEKSEIFDDQFSVERPDGSNFTLKIRSTKLEDSAMYFCASSDPPGQRYEQYFGPGTRLTVT.

V gene TRBV11-3 combines with J gene TRBJ2-7; a possible D gene is TRBD1 (6 bases). Trimming removed 5 bases from V and 4 bases from J, with 12 bases in between. Germline lookup yields CDR1 SGHNT and CDR2 YENEEA. CDR3 length equals 13 residues. CDR3 sequence (DNA): TGTGCCAGCAGCAGCCGACAGGAGTACGAGCAGTACTTC. It translates to CASSSRQEYEQYF.

The V and J genes are TRBV4-3 and TRBJ2-3, with D maybe TRBD2 (5 bases). Trimming took 4 bases from V and 5 from J, leaving 10 bases between them. The CDR3 covers 13 residues. Germline values: CDR1 LGHNA, CDR2 YSLEER. The CDR3 reads CASSPRAGDTQYF. The CDR3 DNA follows: TGCGCCAGCAGCCCTCGGGCGGGAGATACGCAGTATTTT.

The J gene is TRBJ2-1, the V gene TRBV5-4; a weak D match, TRBD2 (6 bases). Germline CDR1 reads SGHNT; CDR2 reads YYREEE (reference sequence). Between the trimmed V and J ends, which lost 4 bases and 2 bases, there was a span of 13 bases. CDR3 size: 15 residues. CDR3 amino acids: CASSPWAGTYNEQFF. The CDR3 nucleotides read TGTGCCAGCAGCCCTTGGGCGGGAACCTACAATGAGCAGTTCTTC.

The rearrangement links TRBV4-2 to TRBJ2-1; D is uncertain. Trimming pared 1 base from V and 2 bases from J, leaving 6 bases between. Germline CDR1 is LGHNA and CDR2 is YNFKEQ. This CDR3 contains 14 residues. The CDR3 loop is CASSQAGPYNEQFF. The CDR3 DNA reads TGTGCCAGCAGCCAAGCTGGCCCCTACAATGAGCAGTTCTTC.

The chain uses TRBV19 and TRBJ1-1; 8 positions match TRBD1. V shed 4 bases, J shed 5 bases, and the junction held 6 bases outside the gene matches. The CDR3 length is 14 residues. The germline CDR1 and CDR2 sequences are LNHDA and SQIVND (reference sequence). The CDR3 nucleotides are TGTGCCAGTAGTAGTCCAGGGGGCGCGACTGAAGCTTTCTTT. It codes for CASSSPGGATEAFF.

V is TRBV9 and J is TRBJ1-2; D might be TRBD1 (5 bases). This CDR3 comprises 13 residues. Trimming took 4 bases from V and 4 from J, leaving 11 bases between them. CDR1 is SGDLS and CDR2 is YYNGEE in the germline V gene. The CDR3 coding sequence is TGTGCCAGCAGCCCGACAGCTGGCTATGGCTACACCTTC. This codes for CASSPTAGYGYTF.

The chain's CDR3 is CAGNRDRVTDTQYF. In nucleotides, the CDR3 is TGTGCCGGAAACCGGGACAGGGTCACAGATACGCAGTATTTT. The genes are TRBV2 and TRBJ2-3, with 9 bases that match TRBD1. In germline, CDR1 is SNHLY, CDR2 FYNNEI. Trimming cost V 11 bases and J 2 bases; bases outside gene matches: 8. This CDR3 comprises 14 residues.